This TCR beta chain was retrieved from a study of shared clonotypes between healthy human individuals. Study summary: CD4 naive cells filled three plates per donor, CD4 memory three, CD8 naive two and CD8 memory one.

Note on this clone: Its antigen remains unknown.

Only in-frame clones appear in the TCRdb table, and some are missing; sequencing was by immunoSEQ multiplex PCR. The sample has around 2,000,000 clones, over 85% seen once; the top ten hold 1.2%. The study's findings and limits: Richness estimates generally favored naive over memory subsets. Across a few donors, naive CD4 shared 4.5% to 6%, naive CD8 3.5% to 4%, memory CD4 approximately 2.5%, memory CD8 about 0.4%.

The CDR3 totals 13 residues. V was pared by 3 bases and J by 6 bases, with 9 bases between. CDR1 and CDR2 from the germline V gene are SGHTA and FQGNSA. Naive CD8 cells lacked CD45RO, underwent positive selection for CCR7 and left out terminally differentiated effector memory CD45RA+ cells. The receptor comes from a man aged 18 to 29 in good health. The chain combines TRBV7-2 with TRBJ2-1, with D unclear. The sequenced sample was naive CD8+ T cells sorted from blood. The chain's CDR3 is CASSLWPGNEQFF. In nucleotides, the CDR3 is TGTGCCAGCAGCTTGTGGCCGGGCAATGAGCAGTTCTTC.